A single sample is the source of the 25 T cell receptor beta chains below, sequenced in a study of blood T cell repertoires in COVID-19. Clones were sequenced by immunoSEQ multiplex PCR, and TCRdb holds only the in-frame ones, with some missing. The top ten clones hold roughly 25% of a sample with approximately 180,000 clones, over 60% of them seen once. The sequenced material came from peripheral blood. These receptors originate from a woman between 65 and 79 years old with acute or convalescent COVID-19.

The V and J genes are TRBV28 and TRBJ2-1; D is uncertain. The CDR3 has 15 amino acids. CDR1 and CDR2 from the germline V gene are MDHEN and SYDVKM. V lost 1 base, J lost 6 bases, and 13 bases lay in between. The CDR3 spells CASSLLDWNANEQFF. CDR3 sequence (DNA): TGTGCCAGCAGTTTATTAGACTGGAACGCCAATGAGCAGTTCTTC.

CDR3: CASSAVLYGTGNTEAFF. The DNA of the CDR3 is TGCGCCAGCAGTGCCGTTCTCTACGGGACAGGGAACACTGAAGCTTTCTTT. The V call is TRBV10-2, the J call TRBJ1-1; the match to TRBD1 covers 8 bases. Trimming removed 4 bases from V and 1 base from J; junction bases left unmatched: 11. Germline V CDR1 and CDR2: WSHSY, SAAADI. CDR3 size: 17 residues.

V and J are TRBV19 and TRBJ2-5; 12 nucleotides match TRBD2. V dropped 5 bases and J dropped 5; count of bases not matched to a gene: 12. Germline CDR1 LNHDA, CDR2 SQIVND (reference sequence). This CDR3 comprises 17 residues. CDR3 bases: TGTGCCAGTAGTTTCGGACTAGCGGGAAGGCCAGGGGAGACCCAGTACTTC. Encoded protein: CASSFGLAGRPGETQYF.

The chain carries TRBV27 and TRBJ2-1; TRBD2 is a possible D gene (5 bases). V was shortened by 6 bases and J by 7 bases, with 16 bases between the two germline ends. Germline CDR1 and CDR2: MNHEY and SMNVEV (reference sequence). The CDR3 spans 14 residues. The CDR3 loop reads CASRAVSLGNEQFF. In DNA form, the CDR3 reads TGTGCCAGCAGAGCGGTCTCCCTGGGGAATGAGCAGTTCTTC.

For the CDR3, the DNA is TGTGCCAGCAGTTCACAGGGATTCTATGGCTACACCTTC. Its protein product is CASSSQGFYGYTF. The chain uses TRBV12-3 or TRBV12-4 and TRBJ1-2, with D possibly being TRBD1 (6 bases). The V end lost 4 bases, the J end lost 4 bases, and 10 bases lay between the germline ends. This CDR3 has 13 amino acids.

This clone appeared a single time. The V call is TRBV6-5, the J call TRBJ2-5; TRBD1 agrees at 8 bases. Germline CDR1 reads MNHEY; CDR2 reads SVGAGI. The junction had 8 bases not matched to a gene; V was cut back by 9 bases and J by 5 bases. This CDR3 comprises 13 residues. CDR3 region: CASGQGEKETQYF. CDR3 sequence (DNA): TGTGCCAGTGGACAGGGAGAGAAGGAGACCCAGTACTTC.

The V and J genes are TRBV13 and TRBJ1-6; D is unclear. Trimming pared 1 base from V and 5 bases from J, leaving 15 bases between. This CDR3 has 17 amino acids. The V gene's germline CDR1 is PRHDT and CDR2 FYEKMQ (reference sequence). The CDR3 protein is CASSLDPNRPDNSPLHF. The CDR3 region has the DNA TGTGCCAGCAGCTTAGACCCTAATCGTCCCGATAATTCACCCCTCCACTTT. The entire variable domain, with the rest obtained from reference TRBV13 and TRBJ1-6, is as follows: AAGVIQSPRHLIKEKRETATLKCYPIPRHDTVYWYQQGPGQDPQFLISFYEKMQSDKGSIPDRFSAQQFSDYHSELNMSSLELGDSALYFCASSLDPNRPDNSPLHFGNGTRLTVT.

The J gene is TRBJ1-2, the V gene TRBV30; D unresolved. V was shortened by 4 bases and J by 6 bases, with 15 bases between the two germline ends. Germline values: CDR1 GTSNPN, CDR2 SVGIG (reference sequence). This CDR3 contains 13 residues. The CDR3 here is CAWNEQRFDGYTF. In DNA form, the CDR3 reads TGTGCCTGGAACGAACAGAGATTCGATGGCTACACCTTC.

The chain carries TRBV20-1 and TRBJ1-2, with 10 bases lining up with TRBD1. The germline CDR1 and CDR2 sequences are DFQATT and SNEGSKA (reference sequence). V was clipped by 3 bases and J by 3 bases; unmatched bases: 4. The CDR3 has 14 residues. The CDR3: CSASGDRGDYGYTF. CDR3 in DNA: TGCAGTGCTAGTGGGGACAGGGGCGACTATGGCTACACCTTC.

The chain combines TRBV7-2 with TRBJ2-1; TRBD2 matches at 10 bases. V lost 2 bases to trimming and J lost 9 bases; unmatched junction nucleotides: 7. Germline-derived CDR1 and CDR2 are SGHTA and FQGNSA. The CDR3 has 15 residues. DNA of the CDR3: TGTGCCAGCAGCTTAAACAAACTAGCGGGAATTGAGCAGTTCTTC. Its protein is CASSLNKLAGIEQFF.

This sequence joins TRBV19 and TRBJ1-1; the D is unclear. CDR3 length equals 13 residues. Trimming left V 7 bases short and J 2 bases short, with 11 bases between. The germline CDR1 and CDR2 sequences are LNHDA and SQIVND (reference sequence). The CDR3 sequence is CASTRQDNTEAFF. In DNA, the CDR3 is TGTGCCAGTACGCGCCAGGATAACACTGAAGCTTTCTTT.

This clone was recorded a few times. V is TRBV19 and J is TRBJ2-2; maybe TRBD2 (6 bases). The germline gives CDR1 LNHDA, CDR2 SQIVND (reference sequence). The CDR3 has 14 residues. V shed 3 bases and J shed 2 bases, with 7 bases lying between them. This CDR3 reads CASSMDYNTGELFF. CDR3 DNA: TGTGCCAGTAGTATGGACTACAACACCGGGGAGCTGTTTTTT. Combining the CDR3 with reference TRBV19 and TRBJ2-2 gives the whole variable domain DGGITQSPKYLFRKEGQNVTLSCEQNLNHDAMYWYRQDPGQGLRLIYYSQIVNDFQKGDIAEGYSVSREKKESFPLTVTSAQKNPTAFYLCASSMDYNTGELFFGEGSRLTVL.

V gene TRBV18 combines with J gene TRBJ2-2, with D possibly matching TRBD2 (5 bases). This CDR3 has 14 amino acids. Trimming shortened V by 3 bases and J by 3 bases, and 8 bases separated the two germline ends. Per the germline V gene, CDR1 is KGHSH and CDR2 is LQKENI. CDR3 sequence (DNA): TGTGCCAGCTCACCTCCACTAGACACCGGGGAGCTGTTTTTT. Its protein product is CASSPPLDTGELFF.

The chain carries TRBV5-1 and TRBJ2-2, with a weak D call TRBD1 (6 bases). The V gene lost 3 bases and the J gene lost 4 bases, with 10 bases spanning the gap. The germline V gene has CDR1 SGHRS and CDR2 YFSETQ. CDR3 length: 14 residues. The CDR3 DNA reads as TGCGCCAGCAGCTCAAGGGGGTTCACCGGGGAGCTGTTTTTT. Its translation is CASSSRGFTGELFF. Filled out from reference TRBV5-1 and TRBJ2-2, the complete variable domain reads KAGVTQTPRYLIKTRGQQVTLSCSPISGHRSVSWYQQTPGQGLQFLFEYFSETQRNKGNFPGRFSGRQFSNSRSEMNVSTLELGDSALYLCASSSRGFTGELFFGEGSRLTVL.

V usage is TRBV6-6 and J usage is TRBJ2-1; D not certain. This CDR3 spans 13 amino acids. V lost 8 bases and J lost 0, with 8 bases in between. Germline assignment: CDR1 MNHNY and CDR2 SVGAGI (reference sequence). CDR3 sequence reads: CASGDYSYNEQFF. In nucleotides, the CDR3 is TGTGCCAGCGGAGATTACTCCTACAATGAGCAGTTCTTC.

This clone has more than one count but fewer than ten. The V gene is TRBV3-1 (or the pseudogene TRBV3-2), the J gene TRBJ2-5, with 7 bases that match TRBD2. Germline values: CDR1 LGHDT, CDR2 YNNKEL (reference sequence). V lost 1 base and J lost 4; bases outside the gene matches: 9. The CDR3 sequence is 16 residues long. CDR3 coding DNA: TGTGCCAGCAGCCAAGGTAGACTAGCAGTTTCAGAGACCCAGTACTTC. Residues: CASSQGRLAVSETQYF.

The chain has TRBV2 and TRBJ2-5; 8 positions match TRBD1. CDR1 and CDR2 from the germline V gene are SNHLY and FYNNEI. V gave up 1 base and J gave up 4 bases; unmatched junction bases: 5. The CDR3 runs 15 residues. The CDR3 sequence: CASSEGPGQGETQYF. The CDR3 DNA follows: TGTGCCAGCAGTGAAGGTCCCGGACAGGGAGAGACCCAGTACTTC.

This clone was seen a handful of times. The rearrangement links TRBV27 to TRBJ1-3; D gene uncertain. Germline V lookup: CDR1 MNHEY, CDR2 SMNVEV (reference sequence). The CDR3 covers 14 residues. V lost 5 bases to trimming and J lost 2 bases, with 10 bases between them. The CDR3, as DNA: TGTGCCAGCAGTCGAGATAGAGCTGGAAACACCATATATTTT. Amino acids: CASSRDRAGNTIYF.

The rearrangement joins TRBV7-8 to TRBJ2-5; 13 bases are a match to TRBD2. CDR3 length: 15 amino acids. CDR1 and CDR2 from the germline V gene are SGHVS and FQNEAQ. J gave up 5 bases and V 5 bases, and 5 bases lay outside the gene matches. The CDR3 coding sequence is TGTGCCAGCAGCACCGGACTAGCGGGAGCGGAGACCCAGTACTTC. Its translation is CASSTGLAGAETQYF.

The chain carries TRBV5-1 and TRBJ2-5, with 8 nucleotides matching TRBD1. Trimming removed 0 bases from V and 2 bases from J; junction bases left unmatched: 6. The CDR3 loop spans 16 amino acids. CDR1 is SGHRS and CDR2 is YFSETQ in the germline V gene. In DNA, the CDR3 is TGCGCCAGCAGCTTGGGCGTAGGACAGGGACAAGAGACCCAGTACTTC. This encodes CASSLGVGQGQETQYF.

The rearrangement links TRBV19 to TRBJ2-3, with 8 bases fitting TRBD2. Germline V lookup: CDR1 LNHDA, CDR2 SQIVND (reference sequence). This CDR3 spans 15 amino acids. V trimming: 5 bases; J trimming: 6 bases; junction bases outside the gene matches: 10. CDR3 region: CASSGGTSGGDTQYF. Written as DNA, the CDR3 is TGTGCCAGTAGTGGCGGCACTAGCGGAGGGGATACGCAGTATTTT. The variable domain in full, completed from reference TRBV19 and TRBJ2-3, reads DGGITQSPKYLFRKEGQNVTLSCEQNLNHDAMYWYRQDPGQGLRLIYYSQIVNDFQKGDIAEGYSVSREKKESFPLTVTSAQKNPTAFYLCASSGGTSGGDTQYFGPGTRLTVL.

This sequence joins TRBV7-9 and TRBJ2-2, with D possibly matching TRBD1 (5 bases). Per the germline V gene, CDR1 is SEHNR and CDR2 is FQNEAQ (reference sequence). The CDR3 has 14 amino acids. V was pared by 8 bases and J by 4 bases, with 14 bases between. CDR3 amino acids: CASDKGRGTGELFF. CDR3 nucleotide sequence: TGTGCCAGCGATAAGGGGCGAGGCACCGGGGAGCTGTTTTTT.

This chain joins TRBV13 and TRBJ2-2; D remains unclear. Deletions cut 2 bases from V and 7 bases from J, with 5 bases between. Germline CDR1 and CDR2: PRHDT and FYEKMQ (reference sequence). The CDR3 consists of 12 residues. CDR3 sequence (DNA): TGTGCCAGCAGCTTACGAGGCGGGGAGCTGTTTTTT. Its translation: CASSLRGGELFF.

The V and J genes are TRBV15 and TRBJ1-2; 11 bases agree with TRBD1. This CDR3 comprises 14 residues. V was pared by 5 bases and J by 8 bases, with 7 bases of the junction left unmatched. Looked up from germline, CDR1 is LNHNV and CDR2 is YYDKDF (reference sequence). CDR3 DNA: TGTGCCACCAGCGGGACAGGGGGGACGGTGGGCTACACCTTC. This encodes CATSGTGGTVGYTF.

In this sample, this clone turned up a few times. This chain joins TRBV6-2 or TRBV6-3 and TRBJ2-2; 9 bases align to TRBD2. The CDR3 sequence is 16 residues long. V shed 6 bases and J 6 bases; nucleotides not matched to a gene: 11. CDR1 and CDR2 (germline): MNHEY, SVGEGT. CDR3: CASSRLAEIGSGELFF. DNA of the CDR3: TGTGCCAGCAGCCGACTAGCGGAGATTGGGTCCGGGGAGCTGTTTTTT.